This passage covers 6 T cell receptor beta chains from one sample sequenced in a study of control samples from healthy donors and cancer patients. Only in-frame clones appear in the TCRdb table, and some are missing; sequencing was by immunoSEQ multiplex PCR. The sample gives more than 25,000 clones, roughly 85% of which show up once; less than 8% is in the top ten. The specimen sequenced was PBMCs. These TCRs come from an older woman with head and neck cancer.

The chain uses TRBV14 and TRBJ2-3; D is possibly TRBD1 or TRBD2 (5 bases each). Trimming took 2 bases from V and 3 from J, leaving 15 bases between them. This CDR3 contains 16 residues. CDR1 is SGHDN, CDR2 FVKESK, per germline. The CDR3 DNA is TGTGCCAGCAGCCAAAGACGGGGAAAGGGGACAGATACGCAGTATTTT. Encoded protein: CASSQRRGKGTDTQYF.

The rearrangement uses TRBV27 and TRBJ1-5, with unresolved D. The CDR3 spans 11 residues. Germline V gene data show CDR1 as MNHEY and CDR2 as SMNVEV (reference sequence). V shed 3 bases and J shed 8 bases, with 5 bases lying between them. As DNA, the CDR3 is TGTGCCAGCAGTTTCGGAGAGCCCCAGCATTTT. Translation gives CASSFGEPQHF.

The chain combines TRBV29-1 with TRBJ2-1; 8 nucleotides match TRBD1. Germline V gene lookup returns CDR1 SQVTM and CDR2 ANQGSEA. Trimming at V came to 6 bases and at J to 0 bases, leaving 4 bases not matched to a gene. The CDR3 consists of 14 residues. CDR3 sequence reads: CSVVQGVSYNEQFF. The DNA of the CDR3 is TGCAGCGTCGTACAGGGGGTCTCCTACAATGAGCAGTTCTTC.

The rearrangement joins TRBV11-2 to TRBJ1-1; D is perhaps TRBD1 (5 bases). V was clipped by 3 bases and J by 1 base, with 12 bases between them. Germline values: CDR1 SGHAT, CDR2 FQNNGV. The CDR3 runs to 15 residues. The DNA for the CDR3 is TGTGCCAGCAGCTTGGGGTGGGACCAGAACACTGAAGCTTTCTTT. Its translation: CASSLGWDQNTEAFF.

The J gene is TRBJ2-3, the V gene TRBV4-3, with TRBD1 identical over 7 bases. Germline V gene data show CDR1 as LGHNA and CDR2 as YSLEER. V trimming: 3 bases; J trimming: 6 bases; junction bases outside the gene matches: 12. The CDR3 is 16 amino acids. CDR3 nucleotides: TGCGCCAGCAGCCAGACTTATGAGGGGGCCGACGATACGCAGTATTTT. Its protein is CASSQTYEGADDTQYF.

The CDR3 DNA follows: TGTGCCAGCAGTTTACGAGGGACAGGGGGAAACACCATATATTTT. Its protein is CASSLRGTGGNTIYF. This chain links TRBV27 with TRBJ1-3; TRBD1 matches at 9 bases. The trim removed 2 bases at V and 4 bases at J, leaving 3 bases unmatched. The germline gives CDR1 MNHEY, CDR2 SMNVEV (reference sequence). The CDR3 is made up of 15 amino acids.